These T cell receptor beta chains were read from a single sample in a study of radiation and T cells in renal cell carcinoma. Profiling relied on immunoSEQ multiplex PCR, and the TCRdb table lists in-frame clones only, not all of them. This table holds 120,000 to 150,000 clones, around four fifths found once. The material was blood, obtained from a patient whose treatment included radiotherapy and nephrectomy. The receptors shown here come from a woman aged 50 to 60 with renal cell carcinoma. CDR3s include the opening cysteine and the closing phenylalanine or tryptophan. The D gene is left open where the match is weak. Some rows have no size entry. The others give once, few or many, or a class for an expanded clone.

>.|TRBD1|TRBV5-6|TRBJ1-5
CASTRQGRAAQPQHF
TGTGCCAGCACCCGACAGGGTAGGGCGGCTCAGCCCCAGCATTTT
>.|.|TRBV20-1|TRBJ1-5
CSAGTLQPQHF
TGCAGTGCAGGGACACTCCAGCCCCAGCATTTT
>.|TRBD1|TRBV5-1|TRBJ2-2
CASSQTGAGELFF
TGCGCCAGCAGCCAGACAGGGGCCGGGGAGCTGTTTTTT
>once|.|TRBV4-3|TRBJ1-1
CASSLDWNRETEAFF
TGCGCCAGCAGCCTGGATTGGAACAGGGAGACTGAAGCTTTCTTT
>.|.|TRBV6-1|TRBJ1-6
CASSEAGHSPLHF
TGTGCCAGCAGTGAAGCGGGACATTCACCCCTCCACTTT
>.|.|TRBV11-2|TRBJ1-5
CASSLDRVAQPQHF
TGTGCCAGCAGCTTAGACCGTGTGGCTCAGCCCCAGCATTTT
>few|.|TRBV30|TRBJ1-1
CAWRKNTEAFF
TGTGCCTGGAGGAAGAACACTGAAGCTTTCTTT
>.|.|TRBV9|TRBJ1-2
CASSVGPTGTLGYTF
TGTGCCAGCAGCGTAGGTCCGACAGGAACCCTTGGCTACACCTTC
>.|.|TRBV6-5|TRBJ2-7
CASSQLGRKSYEQYF
TGTGCCAGCAGCCAACTGGGACGGAAGTCCTACGAGCAGTACTTC
>.|.|TRBV19|TRBJ2-7
CASSISVVEGEQYF
TGTGCCAGTAGTATTAGCGTCGTAGAAGGCGAGCAGTACTTC
>.|.|TRBV6-5|TRBJ2-7
CASSNTNEQYF
TGTGCCAGCAGCAATACTAACGAGCAGTACTTC
>.|.|TRBV7-2|TRBJ2-3
CASSLRGQPTDTQYF
TGTGCCAGCAGCTTAAGAGGACAACCCACAGATACGCAGTATTTT
>.|.|TRBV7-2|TRBJ2-2
CASASLNTGELFF
TGTGCCTCAGCTTCCCTGAACACCGGGGAGCTGTTTTTT
>few|.|TRBV20-1|TRBJ1-6
CSASPSPLHF
TGCAGTGCTAGCCCTTCACCCCTCCACTTT
>.|.|TRBV5-4|TRBJ2-7
CASSLGRAYEQYF
TGTGCCAGCAGCTTGGGACGGGCCTACGAGCAGTACTTC
>.|.|TRBV6-5|TRBJ1-5
CASSSQVNYQPQHF
TGTGCCAGCAGTTCTCAGGTTAACTATCAGCCCCAGCATTTT
>.|.|TRBV6-6|TRBJ1-1
CASRDTPGTEAFF
TGTGCCAGCCGCGACACGCCGGGGACTGAAGCTTTCTTT
>.|.|TRBV7-2|TRBJ2-5
CASSKGRSQETQYF
TGTGCCAGCAGCAAGGGACGGTCTCAAGAGACCCAGTACTTC
>.|.|TRBV15|TRBJ1-1
CATSRDLQGTEAFF
TGTGCCACCAGCAGAGATTTGCAGGGAACTGAAGCTTTCTTT
>.|.|TRBV29-1|TRBJ1-1
CSVENTGNTEAFF
TGCAGCGTTGAAAACACAGGGAACACTGAAGCTTTCTTT
>.|.|TRBV19|TRBJ2-3
CASGLRTDTQYF
TGTGCCAGTGGTCTAAGGACAGATACGCAGTATTTT
>.|.|TRBV7-2|TRBJ1-6
CASSLARDSLSPLHF
TGTGCCAGCAGCTTAGCGCGGGACTCATTGTCACCCCTCCACTTT
>.|TRBD2|TRBV10-2|TRBJ2-1
CASSSWTSGGDEQFF
TGCGCCAGCAGTTCCTGGACTAGCGGGGGGGATGAGCAGTTCTTC
>.|.|TRBV27|TRBJ2-6
CASSNSGANVLTF
TGTGCCAGCAGTAACTCTGGGGCCAACGTCCTGACTTTC
>.|TRBD1|TRBV11-1|TRBJ2-3
CASSGQGTDTQYF
TGTGCCAGCAGCGGACAGGGCACAGATACGCAGTATTTT
>.|.|TRBV6-6|TRBJ1-5
CASSLWVNVQGQPQHF
TGTGCCAGCAGTTTATGGGTGAACGTTCAGGGTCAGCCCCAGCATTTT
>.|TRBD1|TRBV5-6|TRBJ1-2
CASSLARGRGYTF
TGTGCCAGCAGCTTGGCCAGGGGGAGAGGCTACACCTTC
>.|.|TRBV19|TRBJ1-5
CASSMGGAGNQPQHF
TGTGCCAGTAGTATGGGGGGAGCGGGCAATCAGCCCCAGCATTTT
>.|TRBD1|TRBV7-9|TRBJ2-3
CASSAGTATDTQYF
TGTGCCAGCAGCGCAGGGACAGCCACAGATACGCAGTATTTT